The sequence of this T cell receptor beta chain was determined in a study of blood T cells in healthy people across ages. Study-level points and caveats: Naive CD4+ cell counts and diversity both ran higher in long-lived than in aged donors.

Germline V gene data show CDR1 as LGHDT and CDR2 as YNNKEL (reference sequence). V lost 4 bases and J lost 2; bases outside the gene matches: 10. This CDR3 spans 17 amino acids. It was with a sample-barcoded 5' primer and a J-beta primer mix that a second PCR of roughly 7 to 12 cycles was run. TCRdb re-derived calls from the 5' RACE reads in MiXCR, one entry per CDR3 protein. The data show more than 550,000 distinct CDR3 sequences, with approximately 21% seen just once and about 20% held by the top ten. Points on this clonotype: Its antigen is undetermined.

Ranging in age from about 6 to 95, the donors were healthy Caucasian individuals from Russia. What was sequenced was blood. The sequence derives from a man between 65 and 80 years old in good health. The chain has TRBV3-1 and TRBJ2-3; 9 bases align to TRBD2. CDR3 nucleotide sequence: TGTGCCAGCAGCCCGATCCGTTCTAGCGGGATCACAGATACGCAGTATTTT. Translating gives CASSPIRSSGITDTQYF.